This T cell receptor beta chain was recorded in a study of long-term antiretroviral therapy in people with HIV. Looking at the study overall: The earliest samples came about a decade before the 2015 immediate-ART recommendation.

Every one of the donors gave at least one pre-ART PBMC sample and at least two post-ART PBMC samples. Germline CDR1 and CDR2: MNHEY and SVGAGI. The CDR3 totals 15 residues. The V end was cut by 5 bases, the J end by 2 bases, with 15 bases between. Survey level was the resolution at which the v3.0 immunoSEQ assay ran. Using immunoSEQ multiplex PCR, the repertoire was profiled, and TCRdb retains in-frame clones only, with some absent. The profile shows 20,000 or so clones, approximately 88% of them singletons. This TCR was sampled from a man aged 25-40 years with HIV. The sample was unsorted PBMCs, taken roughly 6.2 years after starting antiretroviral therapy. The chain recombines TRBV6-5 with TRBJ1-1; D possibly corresponds to TRBD1 (5 bases). CDR3 region: CASSRPGGVNTEAFF. CDR3 DNA: TGTGCCAGCAGTAGGCCCGGGGGGGTAAACACTGAAGCTTTCTTT.